The sample holds a few counts of the clone carrying this TCR beta chain. Its antigen remains unidentified. These data come from a study of glioma-infiltrating T cells. Turning to the study itself: Low-grade gliomas were grade II; glioblastomas were grade IV at initial diagnosis.

The V gene's germline CDR1 is MNHEY and CDR2 SVGEGT. This CDR3 spans 13 amino acids. Unmatched junction bases numbered 4, after V lost 4 bases and J lost 5 bases. Notes on the study in general: Only very few CDR3 sequences appeared in both tissue and blood. Tissue-blood divergence was below expectation in non-neoplastic patients, above in gliomas.

Amplification of TCR alpha and beta CDR3 regions from RNA used iRepertoire nested multiplex PCR. TCRdb itself ran the multiplex PCR reads through MiXCR, one entry per CDR3 protein. Among more than 300,000 distinct CDR3 sequences, more than 35% were seen once, and the ten largest hold about 12%. The material sequenced was glioma tissue, nonneoplastic brain tissue, or PBMCs (not recorded which). The chain recombines TRBV6-2 or TRBV6-3 with TRBJ2-5; the match to TRBD1 covers 7 bases. This receptor was obtained from a human donor with low-grade glioma or glioblastoma, undergoing nonglioma brain surgery, or in good health (not recorded which). CDR3 loop: CASSSGQVETQYF. The CDR3 DNA follows: TGTGCCAGCAGTTCCGGACAGGTGGAGACCCAGTACTTC.